The next 17 T cell receptor beta chains were all read from a single sample in a study of T-cell memory formation after mild COVID-19. Each CDR3 protein gets one entry after TCRdb re-called the 5' RACE reads with MiXCR. The data hold about 270,000 distinct CDR3 sequences, with 16% observed a single time. Sequencing was done on a sample of PBMCs or a T cell subset sorted from them (not recorded which). The receptors come from a man between 18 and 35 years old who had mild COVID-19 (a few samples of this study predate the infection). Cell type and time point are not known.

The chain joins TRBV7-3 to TRBJ1-1, with D possibly matching TRBD1 (6 bases). Trimming stripped 6 bases from V and 11 bases from J, with 16 bases between. CDR3 length: 12 amino acids. Germline V gene lookup returns CDR1 SGHTA and CDR2 FQGTGA. CDR3 nucleotide sequence: TGTGCCAGCAGTACTTTCGGGGGGCAGGCTTTCTTT. Protein sequence: CASSTFGGQAFF.

This chain links TRBV11-2 with TRBJ1-5; 9 bases map to TRBD1. Germline V lookup: CDR1 SGHAT, CDR2 FQNNGV. Trimming took 4 bases from V and 6 from J; bases not matched to a gene: 13. This CDR3 region has 17 residues. The CDR3 DNA reads as TGTGCCAGCAGCTGGGGGGTGGGACAGGGTTGGAGTCAGCCCCAGCATTTT. It is translated as CASSWGVGQGWSQPQHF.

Many counts were recorded for this clonotype. The chain uses TRBV10-2 and TRBJ2-1, with D uncertain. The germline V and J ends were trimmed by 3 bases and 8 bases, with 5 bases remaining between them. This CDR3 is 11 amino acids long. The germline gives CDR1 WSHSY, CDR2 SAAADI. This CDR3 reads CASSDSDEQFF. DNA for the CDR3: TGCGCCAGCAGTGACAGCGATGAGCAGTTCTTC.

As DNA, the CDR3 is TGTGCCAGCAGTTTCTACACGAACACCGGGGAGCTGTTTTTT. Protein product: CASSFYTNTGELFF. The chain is built from TRBV2 and TRBJ2-2; no definite D call. CDR3 size: 14 residues. The ends were cut back, 5 bases at V and 0 bases at J, with 7 bases in the middle. CDR1 and CDR2 (germline): SNHLY, FYNNEI.

This clonotype has at least ten counts. The chain links TRBV2 to TRBJ1-5; maybe TRBD1 (5 bases). The CDR3 length is 15 residues. Germline values: CDR1 SNHLY, CDR2 FYNNEI. V was trimmed by 3 bases and J by 5 bases, leaving 14 bases between them. The CDR3 protein is CASSDVGGSDQPQHF. CDR3 coding DNA: TGTGCCAGCAGTGATGTCGGGGGTAGTGATCAGCCCCAGCATTTT.

J is TRBJ1-1 and V is TRBV28; D not resolved. CDR3 length: 14 residues. Germline-derived CDR1 and CDR2 are MDHEN and SYDVKM. Trimming stripped 2 bases from V and 4 bases from J, with 11 bases between. In nucleotides, the CDR3 is TGTGCCAGCAGTTTACCCGGAGGGCGCACTGAAGCTTTCTTT. Translated, it gives CASSLPGGRTEAFF.

This clonotype was detected only a few times. The chain links TRBV6-2 or TRBV6-3 to TRBJ2-3; D not certain. The CDR3 covers 14 residues. The V gene's germline CDR1 is MNHEY and CDR2 SVGEGT. The V end was cut by 6 bases, the J end by 3 bases, with 13 bases between. CDR3 amino acids: CASSPVWRTDTQYF. The CDR3 coding sequence is TGTGCCAGCAGCCCCGTGTGGCGTACAGATACGCAGTATTTT.

The J gene is TRBJ2-7, the V gene TRBV7-9; D gene uncertain. Germline CDR1 reads SEHNR; CDR2 reads FQNEAQ (reference sequence). This CDR3 spans 12 amino acids. Trimming removed 5 bases from V and 6 bases from J, with 11 bases in between. The CDR3 DNA sequence: TGTGCCAGCAGCCCATATCCGGGCGAGCAGTACTTC. Translated: CASSPYPGEQYF.

This clonotype came up many times. The chain is built from TRBV4-2 and TRBJ1-5; D gene ambiguous. Looked up from germline, CDR1 is LGHNA and CDR2 is YNFKEQ. This CDR3 has 14 residues. Trimming left V 0 bases short and J 7 bases short, with 10 bases between. CDR3 sequence (DNA): TGTGCCAGCAGCCAAGAGGAGGGAGCCCAGCCCCAGCATTTT. It encodes CASSQEEGAQPQHF.

This clonotype came up many times. The J gene is TRBJ2-4, the V gene TRBV20-1, with a possible D match to TRBD1 (6 bases). Germline CDR1 is DFQATT and CDR2 is SNEGSKA (reference sequence). This CDR3 has 12 residues. V lost 3 bases, J lost 9 bases, and 12 bases lay in between. The CDR3 DNA is TGCAGTGCTAGCAGACAGGCCCCCATTCAGTACTTC. As protein: CSASRQAPIQYF.

This clonotype has more than one count but fewer than ten. The chain joins TRBV7-3 to TRBJ2-2, with D possibly being TRBD1 (5 bases). The germline V and J ends were trimmed by 5 bases and 2 bases, with 15 bases remaining between them. This CDR3 is built from 16 residues. Germline CDR1 SGHTA, CDR2 FQGTGA. CDR3 sequence reads: CASSPVAGSNTGELFF. CDR3 nucleotides: TGTGCCAGCAGCCCCGTGGCAGGGTCAAACACCGGGGAGCTGTTTTTT.

This clonotype was seen a handful of times. V gene TRBV4-2 combines with J gene TRBJ2-1; D gene ambiguous. V shed 2 bases and J shed 1 base, with 9 bases lying between them. The CDR3 runs to 15 residues. CDR1 is LGHNA, CDR2 YNFKEQ, per germline. The CDR3 spells CASSQYADSYNEQFF. DNA of the CDR3: TGTGCCAGCAGCCAATATGCCGATTCCTACAATGAGCAGTTCTTC.

This chain links TRBV29-1 with TRBJ2-2, with a possible D match to TRBD2 (5 bases). V lost 5 bases and J lost 4, with 8 bases in between. This CDR3 is built from 12 residues. The germline gives CDR1 SQVTM, CDR2 ANQGSEA. CDR3 nucleotides: TGCAGCGTTCGGCGGGTCACCGGGGAGCTGTTTTTT. It is translated as CSVRRVTGELFF.

The chain employs TRBV2 and TRBJ2-7; D remains unclear. The germline gives CDR1 SNHLY, CDR2 FYNNEI. The germline V and J ends were trimmed by 2 bases and 3 bases, with 8 bases remaining between them. The CDR3 is 13 residues long. The CDR3 loop reads CASSEQTGYEQYF. In DNA, the CDR3 is TGTGCCAGCAGTGAACAAACGGGCTACGAGCAGTACTTC.

This clonotype showed up just a few times. V and J are TRBV7-9 and TRBJ1-3; perhaps TRBD1 as D (5 bases). Germline V CDR1 and CDR2: SEHNR, FQNEAQ (reference sequence). The CDR3 is 17 amino acids. V dropped 6 bases and J dropped 0 bases, with 18 bases sitting between them. The CDR3 loop is CASSTRGGLLSGNTIYF. As DNA, the CDR3 is TGTGCCAGCAGTACTAGGGGTGGACTTCTCTCTGGAAACACCATATATTTT. Based on the CDR3 plus reference TRBV7-9 and TRBJ1-3, the full variable domain is DTGVSQNPRHKITKRGQNVTFRCDPISEHNRLYWYRQTLGQGPEFLTYFQNEAQLEKSRLLSDRFSAERPKGSFSTLEIQRTEQGDSAMYLCASSTRGGLLSGNTIYFGEGSWLTVV.

The chain has TRBV20-1 and TRBJ2-1, with 11 positions matching TRBD2. The J segment lost 2 bases and the V segment lost 6 bases, leaving 6 bases of the junction unmatched. CDR3 length: 15 amino acids. The germline CDR1 and CDR2 sequences are DFQATT and SNEGSKA (reference sequence). The CDR3 region has the DNA TGCAGTGCCTCCCCGACTAGCGGGGCCTACAATGAGCAGTTCTTC. As protein: CSASPTSGAYNEQFF.

This clonotype occurred many times. The chain uses TRBV7-8 and TRBJ2-1; 10 nucleotides align to TRBD1. The CDR3 has 16 residues. V gave up 3 bases and J gave up 8 bases; unmatched junction bases: 10. Germline CDR1 reads SGHVS; CDR2 reads FQNEAQ. CDR3 in DNA: TGTGCCAGCAGCTTCTTGGGGACAGGGGATATGGATGAGCAGTTCTTC. Protein sequence: CASSFLGTGDMDEQFF.